This TCR beta chain originates from a study of long-term antiretroviral therapy in people with HIV. Across the whole study: Collection of the earliest samples took place about a decade ahead of the 2015 immediate-ART recommendation.

Runs used v3.0 of the immunoSEQ assay and were done at survey level. Method: immunoSEQ multiplex PCR; TCRdb's copy keeps in-frame clones and lacks some. The table includes some 30,000 clones, around 90% detected once. Worth noting for this clone: The antigen remains undetermined.

General observations from the study: The data indicate that diversity increased after ART but remained below transplant donor controls. Repertoire composition at all time points was dominated by clones that had expanded before ART.

Germline CDR1 is SGHDT and CDR2 is YYEEEE. V was pared by 2 bases and J by 4 bases, with 10 bases between. The length of the CDR3 is 14 residues. The sequenced sample was unsorted PBMCs, obtained 5.2 years after starting antiretroviral therapy. This sequence joins TRBV5-6 and TRBJ2-4; D is uncertain. The TCR sequence derives from a middle-aged woman with HIV. CDR3 in DNA: TGTGCCAGCAGCTTCGACGGGCAAAAAAACATTCAGTACTTC. This codes for CASSFDGQKNIQYF.